The rows below give T cell receptor beta chains drawn from one sample of a study of control samples from healthy donors and cancer patients. Profiled with immunoSEQ multiplex PCR; TCRdb holds only in-frame clones, not every one. The sample shows about 110,000 clones, just over 90% of them seen only once. Input material: blood. The receptors here all came from a woman aged 18-35 years in good health. CDR3s include the opening cysteine and the closing phenylalanine or tryptophan. The D gene is left open where the match is weak. Clone size appears in some rows only: once, few, many, or a class for an expanded clone.

V gene,CDR3 length,D gene,clone size,J gene,CDR3 protein,CDR3 DNA
TRBV2,13,NA,NA,TRBJ1-1,CASRMEENTEAFF,TGTGCCAGCAGGATGGAGGAGAACACTGAAGCTTTCTTT
TRBV28,16,NA,NA,TRBJ1-2,CASSSPRTGANYGYTF,TGTGCCAGCAGTTCCCCCCGAACGGGGGCCAACTATGGCTACACCTTC
TRBV4-3,16,TRBD1,NA,TRBJ1-2,CASSQVDRGGFYGYTF,TGCGCCAGCAGCCAAGTCGACAGGGGAGGCTTCTATGGCTACACCTTC
TRBV5-1,16,TRBD1,NA,TRBJ2-5,CASSGRRDRAQETQYF,TGCGCCAGCAGCGGCCGTCGGGACAGAGCACAAGAGACCCAGTACTTC
TRBV30,14,NA,NA,TRBJ2-1,CAWSPGRKGNEQFF,TGTGCCTGGAGCCCCGGACGGAAGGGGAATGAGCAGTTCTTC
TRBV7-2,14,TRBD2,NA,TRBJ2-7,CASSLSAGPYEQYF,TGTGCCAGCAGCTTATCAGCGGGGCCCTACGAGCAGTACTTC
TRBV12-3/TRBV12-4,12,NA,NA,TRBJ2-7,CASSFPRGGLYF,TGTGCCAGCAGTTTCCCCAGGGGAGGACTGTACTTC
TRBV24-1,16,NA,once,TRBJ2-3,CATSDLEGLGTDTQYF,TGTGCCACCAGTGATTTGGAAGGGTTGGGGACAGATACGCAGTATTTT
TRBV5-1,18,TRBD2,once,TRBJ2-3,CASSPGLDKRGGHRAQYF,TGCGCCAGCAGCCCAGGGCTCGACAAGCGGGGGGGACATAGGGCGCAGTATTTT
TRBV5-1,14,NA,once,TRBJ1-1,CASSLTGPRIEAFF,TGCGCCAGCAGCTTGACGGGGCCGCGGATTGAAGCTTTCTTT
TRBV7-2,14,NA,NA,TRBJ2-2,CASSLGRNTGELFF,TGTGCCAGCAGCTTAGGACGGAACACCGGGGAGCTGTTTTTT
TRBV14,14,NA,NA,TRBJ2-5,CASSQGQRRETQYF,TGTGCCAGCAGCCAAGGTCAGCGCCGGGAGACCCAGTACTTC